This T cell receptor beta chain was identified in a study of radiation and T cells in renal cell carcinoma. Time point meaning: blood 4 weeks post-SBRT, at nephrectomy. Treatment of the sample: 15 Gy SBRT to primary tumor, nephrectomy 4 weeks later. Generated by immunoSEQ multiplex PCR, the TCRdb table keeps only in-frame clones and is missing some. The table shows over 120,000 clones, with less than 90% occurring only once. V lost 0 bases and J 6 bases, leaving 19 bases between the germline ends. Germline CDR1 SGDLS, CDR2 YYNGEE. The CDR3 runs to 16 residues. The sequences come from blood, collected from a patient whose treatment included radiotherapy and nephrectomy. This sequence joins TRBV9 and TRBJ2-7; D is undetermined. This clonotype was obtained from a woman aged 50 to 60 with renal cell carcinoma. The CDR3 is CASSVVDDVTDVEQYF. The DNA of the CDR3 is TGTGCCAGCAGCGTAGTTGATGATGTGACGGACGTCGAGCAGTACTTC.